This entry concerns a single T cell receptor beta chain. The antigen is not known. A multiplex PCR was run with 60 Vbeta primers and 13 Jbeta primers. Produced via immunoSEQ multiplex PCR; TCRdb's table is partial and in-frame only. The sample has 150,000 to 200,000 clones, roughly 80% seen once. This sample is drawn from a study of cytomegalovirus exposure and HLA in healthy donors. Findings and caveats of the study: A later examination showed that TCR association rates differed by HLA locus, with DRB1 most and HLA-C fewest. Reports indicate that TCR beta sequences accurately predicted the HLA-A and HLA-B alleles of most subjects. For TCR beta chains, V- and J-gene trimming was later linked to a missense DCLRE1C variant.

Trimming cost V 0 bases and J 2 bases, with 8 bases left between them. The germline CDR1 and CDR2 sequences are MNHEY and SVGAGI. The CDR3 runs 16 residues. Material: PBMCs. The clonotype was recovered from a woman aged 40 to 49 in good health and CMV-seropositive. The gene calls are TRBV6-5 and TRBJ2-6; possible D gene TRBD2, 6 bases. The CDR3 region is CASSYSRGTGANVLTF. In DNA, the CDR3 is TGTGCCAGCAGTTACTCGCGGGGAACTGGGGCCAACGTCCTGACTTTC.